Sequencing of this TCR beta chain was carried out in a study of tumor and adjacent non-tumor tissue in lung cancer. General study findings and limits: Higher tumor TCR diversity was associated with shorter survival.

With regard to this clonotype: Its target is unknown.

A modified ARM-PCR protocol with three rounds of nested PCR amplified TCRbeta. TCRdb recomputed calls from the multiplex PCR reads with MiXCR, one row per CDR3 protein. The sample lists around 200,000 distinct CDR3 sequences; over 55% were seen once. RNA was extracted from bulk tissue without any cell sorting. Donors were chemotherapy-naive, newly diagnosed lung cancer surgical patients in China, August–November 2014. The CDR3 length is 18 residues. V was clipped by 4 bases and J by 0 bases; unmatched bases: 8. Germline CDR1 is LGHNA and CDR2 is YSLEER. The J gene is TRBJ1-4, the V gene TRBV4-3; 10 bases fit TRBD1. This receptor was taken from a man aged 60 to 69 with non-small cell lung cancer. What was sequenced was lung tumor tissue. CDR3 nucleotide sequence: TGCGCCAGCAGCCTCGGACAGGGGGTCACTCCAACTAATGAAAAACTGTTTTTT. Its protein product is CASSLGQGVTPTNEKLFF.